This entry describes one TCR beta chain. V was pared by 2 bases and J by 3 bases, with 2 bases of the junction left unmatched. The CDR3 is made up of 14 amino acids. Germline V gives CDR1 SGHRS, CDR2 YFSETQ. These data are taken from a study of blood T cell repertoires in COVID-19. Study-wide background: The United States, Italy and Spain provided the acute and convalescent COVID-19 samples. PBMCs, B-cell-depleted T cells, or T cells were the source of the cDNA or gDNA that made up the material.

Original handling: Researchers report that nucleated cell counts were estimated from reference gene primer amplification. Method: immunoSEQ multiplex PCR; TCRdb's copy keeps in-frame clones and lacks some. The V and J calls and clone size come from that table; D and trimming were worked out from the DNA. The repertoire holds nearly 35,000 clones, with around 87% as singletons. The V and J genes are TRBV5-1 and TRBJ2-7; TRBD2 matches 10 bases. Material for sequencing was peripheral blood. This TCR derives from a human donor in a cohort sampled during active COVID-19. CDR3 in DNA: TGCGCCAGCAGCTTCGCTAGCGGGGGCTACGAGCAGTACTTC. Amino acids: CASSFASGGYEQYF.